Included here is one TCR beta chain sequence, with context. The entry originates in a study of blood T cell repertoires in COVID-19. Across the study: The analysed material was cDNA or gDNA that came from T cells, B-cell-depleted T cells, or PBMCs.

In the original analysis: Estimation of nucleated cell counts relied on the amplification of reference gene primers. Assay: immunoSEQ multiplex PCR; the TCRdb copy retains only in-frame clones and omits some. V and J calls and clone size are those listed in that table; D and trimming were worked out from the DNA. The sample lists roughly 150,000 clones; around 85% were seen once. Trimming took 1 base from V and 10 from J, leaving 17 bases between them. Germline V lookup: CDR1 LGHDT, CDR2 YNNKEL (reference sequence). CDR3 length: 16 amino acids. The sequence came from a woman older than 75 with COVID-19, enrolled during active disease. The J gene is TRBJ1-6, the V gene TRBV3-1 (or the pseudogene TRBV3-2); D remains ambiguous. The specimen was peripheral blood. In nucleotides, the CDR3 is TGTGCCAGCAGCCAAGGTTATTCGGGTTTTGAATCACCCCTCCACTTT. It translates to CASSQGYSGFESPLHF.